The 14 T cell receptor beta chains below all came from one sample that was sequenced in a study of monozygotic twins with inflammatory bowel disease (dated by TCRdb to the late 2010s). Receptor libraries were prepared by 5' RACE. The run used an Illumina HiSeq 2500. TCRdb reprocessed the reads into one record per CDR3 protein sequence, lacking DNA. The table held for this sample gives 440,000 or so distinct CDR3 sequences. The ten largest clones capture around 2.3% of the sample. Material: blood. The receptors stem from a human donor with ulcerative colitis or Crohn's disease, or a healthy co-twin of an affected twin (not recorded which).

The chain joins TRBV7-9 to TRBJ2-3; TCRdb selects TRBD2, and the lack of DNA leaves this call unchecked. The CDR3 spans 13 residues. The germline V gene has CDR1 SEHNR and CDR2 FQNEAQ (reference sequence). The CDR3 reads CASFMWGADTQYF.

V usage is TRBV2 and J usage is TRBJ2-3. Germline V gene lookup returns CDR1 SNHLY and CDR2 FYNNEI. The CDR3 consists of 13 residues. CDR3 protein: CASSEASTDTQYF.

The rearrangement links TRBV4-2 to TRBJ1-1; TCRdb designates TRBD1, a call that cannot be tested without DNA. The CDR3 has 16 amino acids. Germline loops: CDR1 LGHNA, CDR2 YNFKEQ. Here the CDR3 reads CASSQVGGGRNTEAFF.

The J gene is TRBJ1-2, the V gene TRBV4-3; TCRdb gives TRBD1 as the D gene, but with no DNA this cannot be confirmed. This CDR3 region has 15 residues. Germline V CDR1 and CDR2: LGHNA, YSLEER. The chain's CDR3 is CASSQGAQGDYGYTF.

V and J are TRBV25-1 and TRBJ1-5; TCRdb returns TRBD1, unconfirmable since there is no DNA. Germline loops: CDR1 MGHDK, CDR2 SYGVNS. The CDR3 totals 18 residues. The CDR3 loop reads CASSEFRAGTPPRHPQHF.

The J gene is TRBJ1-2, the V gene TRBV20-1; TCRdb designates TRBD1, a call that cannot be tested without DNA. In germline, CDR1 is DFQATT, CDR2 SNEGSKA (reference sequence). The CDR3 contains 14 residues. The CDR3 is CSARRDRGNYGYTF.

The chain combines TRBV7-3 with TRBJ2-3; as DNA is missing, the TRBD2 call by TCRdb cannot be tested. The CDR3 is 17 residues long. Germline CDR1 reads SGHTA; CDR2 reads FQGTGA. The CDR3 sequence: CASSLMARGGGTDTQYF.

This sequence joins TRBV29-1 and TRBJ1-2; TCRdb indicates TRBD1, and absent DNA this call remains unverified. CDR3 length: 13 amino acids. Germline V gene lookup returns CDR1 SQVTM and CDR2 ANQGSEA. This chain's CDR3 is CSVDKQGAGGYTF.

The chain's CDR3 is CASSFPPTGLNTEAFF. The V and J genes are TRBV7-9 and TRBJ1-1; lacking DNA, the TRBD1 call made by TCRdb goes unchecked. Looked up from germline, CDR1 is SEHNR and CDR2 is FQNEAQ (reference sequence). The CDR3 length is 16 residues.

The V and J genes are TRBV28 and TRBJ2-2; TCRdb returns TRBD2, unconfirmable since there is no DNA. The germline V gene encodes CDR1 MDHEN and CDR2 SYDVKM. The length of the CDR3 is 19 residues. The CDR3 region is CASSFSAGGPSANTGELFF.

The J gene is TRBJ2-3, the V gene TRBV28; TCRdb selects TRBD1, and the lack of DNA leaves this call unchecked. The CDR3 is made up of 13 amino acids. The germline V gene encodes CDR1 MDHEN and CDR2 SYDVKM. The CDR3 reads CASRKQGTDTQYF.

The V and J genes are TRBV25-1 and TRBJ1-2; the D gene TCRdb calls, TRBD1, cannot be checked with no DNA. The CDR3 loop spans 13 amino acids. Per the germline V gene, CDR1 is MGHDK and CDR2 is SYGVNS. The CDR3 loop is CASSAGANYGYTF.

The chain combines TRBV15 with TRBJ1-1. Germline V gene sequence: CDR1 LNHNV, CDR2 YYDKDF (reference sequence). This CDR3 region has 15 residues. CDR3 residues: CATSRDPAMNTEAFF.

The chain joins TRBV7-9 to TRBJ2-7. This CDR3 comprises 14 residues. Germline loops: CDR1 SEHNR, CDR2 FQNEAQ (reference sequence). The CDR3 loop is CASSPDRGYYEQYF.